The subject of this entry is one TCR beta chain. The antigen is undetermined. Most tumor samples had about 4.8 ug input DNA in two replicates. The assay was immunoSEQ multiplex PCR, and TCRdb's table has in-frame clones only and misses some. The sample has roughly 25,000 clones; roughly 29% are singletons. J was trimmed by 4 bases and V by 7 bases; bases with no gene match: 7. Germline-derived CDR1 and CDR2 are SGHRS and YFSETQ. This CDR3 is 14 amino acids long. These data belong to a study of neoadjuvant anti-PD-1 for oral cavity cancer. Study observations and caveats: Post-treatment tumors with larger preexisting clones showed more shrinkage.

Time point noted: after neoadjuvant nivolumab, at surgical resection. The patients had HPV-negative, locally advanced oral cavity squamous cell carcinoma. The TCR sequence derives from a person aged 35-79 years with oral cavity squamous cell carcinoma. The genes are TRBV5-1 and TRBJ2-3, with 9 positions matching TRBD1. Sequencing used tumor tissue, obtained after nivolumab (anti-PD-1) treatment. In DNA form, the CDR3 reads TGCGCCAGCGGGACAGGGTCGGACGCAGATACGCAGTATTTT. Translation gives CASGTGSDADTQYF.